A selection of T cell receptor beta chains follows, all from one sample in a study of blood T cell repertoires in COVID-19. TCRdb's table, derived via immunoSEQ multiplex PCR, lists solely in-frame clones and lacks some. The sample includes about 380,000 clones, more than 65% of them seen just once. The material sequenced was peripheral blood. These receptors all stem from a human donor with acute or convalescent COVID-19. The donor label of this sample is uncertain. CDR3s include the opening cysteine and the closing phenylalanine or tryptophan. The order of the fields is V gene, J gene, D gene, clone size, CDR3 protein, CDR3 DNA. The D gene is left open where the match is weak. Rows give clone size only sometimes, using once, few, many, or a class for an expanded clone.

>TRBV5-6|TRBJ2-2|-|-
CASSWTVGVTGELFF
TGTGCCAGCAGCTGGACAGTTGGGGTTACCGGGGAGCTGTTTTTT
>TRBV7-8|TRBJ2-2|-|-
CASSLWSGGVAGELFF
TGTGCCAGCAGCTTGTGGTCTGGGGGCGTCGCCGGGGAGCTGTTTTTT
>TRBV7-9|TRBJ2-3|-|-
CASRPGRGASTDTQYF
TGTGCCAGCAGACCCGGGCGGGGAGCTAGCACAGATACGCAGTATTTT
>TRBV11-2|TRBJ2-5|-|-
CASSLLGETQYF
TGTGCCAGCAGCTTACTCGGAGAGACCCAGTACTTC
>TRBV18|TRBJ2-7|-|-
CASSPDSKPSYEQYF
TGTGCCAGCTCACCAGACTCGAAACCCAGCTACGAGCAGTACTTC
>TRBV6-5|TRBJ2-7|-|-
CASSVDRGGEQYF
TGTGCCAGCAGCGTGGACAGAGGGGGCGAGCAGTACTTC
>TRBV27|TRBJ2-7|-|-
CASSRRAWNEQYF
TGTGCCAGCAGCCGGAGGGCCTGGAACGAGCAGTACTTC
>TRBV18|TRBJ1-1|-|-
CASSPYRALNTEAFF
TGTGCCAGCTCACCATACAGGGCCCTGAACACTGAAGCTTTCTTT
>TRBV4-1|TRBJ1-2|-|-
CASSPTHPADTANYGYTF
TGCGCCAGCAGCCCGACACACCCCGCGGACACAGCTAACTATGGCTACACCTTC
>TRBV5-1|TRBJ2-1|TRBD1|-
CASSLVTGDRDEQFF
TGCGCCAGCAGCTTAGTCACAGGGGATAGGGATGAGCAGTTCTTC
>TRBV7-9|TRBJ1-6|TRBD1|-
CASSSSDRENSPLHF
TGTGCCAGCAGCTCCTCCGACAGGGAAAATTCACCCCTCCACTTT
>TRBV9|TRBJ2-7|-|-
CASSVASRTRSYEQYF
TGTGCCAGCAGCGTAGCCTCCCGGACTCGATCCTACGAGCAGTACTTC
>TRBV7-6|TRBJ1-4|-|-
CASSLEAGVVEKLFF
TGTGCCAGCAGCTTAGAGGCAGGGGTAGTTGAAAAACTGTTTTTT
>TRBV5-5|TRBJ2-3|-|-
CASSFQSDTQYF
TGTGCCAGCAGCTTTCAATCAGATACGCAGTATTTT
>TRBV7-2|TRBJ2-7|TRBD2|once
CASSLVGSGSGYEQYF
TGTGCCAGCAGCTTAGTAGGAAGCGGGAGTGGGTACGAGCAGTACTTC
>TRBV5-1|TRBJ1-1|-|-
CASSLQGGGTEAFF
TGCGCCAGCAGCTTACAGGGAGGGGGCACTGAAGCTTTCTTT
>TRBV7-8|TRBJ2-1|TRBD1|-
CASSPPRQGRYNEQFF
TGTGCCAGCAGCCCGCCAAGACAGGGCCGATACAATGAGCAGTTCTTC
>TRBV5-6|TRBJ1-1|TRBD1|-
CASSFRTGANTEAFF
TGTGCCAGCAGCTTTCGGACAGGGGCGAACACTGAAGCTTTCTTT